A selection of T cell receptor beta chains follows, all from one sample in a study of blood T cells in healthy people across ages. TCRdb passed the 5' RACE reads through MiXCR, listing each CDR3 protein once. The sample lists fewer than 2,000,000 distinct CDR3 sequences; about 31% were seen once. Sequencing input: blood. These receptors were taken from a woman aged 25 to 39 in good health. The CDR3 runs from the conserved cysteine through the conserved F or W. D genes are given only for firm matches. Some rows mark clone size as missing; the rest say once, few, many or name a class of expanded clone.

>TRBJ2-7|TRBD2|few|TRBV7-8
TGTGCCAGCAGCTTAGGCTGGGGGGGGAAGACCTACGAGCAGTACTTC
CASSLGWGGKTYEQYF
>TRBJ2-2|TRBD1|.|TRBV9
TGTGCCAGCAGCTTCGACAGGGTTAGCACCGGGGAGCTGTTTTTT
CASSFDRVSTGELFF
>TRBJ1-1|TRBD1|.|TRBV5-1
TGCGCCAGCACACCCCGAGGGGGCATGAACACTGAAGCTTTCTTT
CASTPRGGMNTEAFF
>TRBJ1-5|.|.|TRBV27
TGTGCCAGCAGTCCCCAGATAGGGAGGCACAATCAGCCCCAGCATTTT
CASSPQIGRHNQPQHF
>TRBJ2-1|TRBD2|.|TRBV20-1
TGCAGTGCTAGGGGACTAGGGAATGAGCAGTTCTTC
CSARGLGNEQFF
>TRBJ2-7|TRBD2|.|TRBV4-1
TGCGCCAGCAGCCAAGAGACTAGCGATCCCTACGAGCAGTACTTC
CASSQETSDPYEQYF
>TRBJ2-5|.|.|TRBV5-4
TGTGCCAGCAGCTCGAGGGATTCGGACATTGAGTACTTC
CASSSRDSDIEYF
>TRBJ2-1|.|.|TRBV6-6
TGTGCCAGCAGTTACGGGACTGGCAGCTATGAGCAGTTCTTC
CASSYGTGSYEQFF
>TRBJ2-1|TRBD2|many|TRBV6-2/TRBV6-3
TGTGCCAGCAGTTACTCCGGGACTAGCGGGGTATACAATGAGCAGTTCTTC
CASSYSGTSGVYNEQFF
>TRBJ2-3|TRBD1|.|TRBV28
TGTGCCAGCAGTTTGGCCCGGGACAGGGGGCGGATCGCTAGCACAGATACGCAGTATTTT
CASSLARDRGRIASTDTQYF
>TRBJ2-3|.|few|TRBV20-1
TGCAGTGCCCGGGACACCGTCAAGGATACGCAGTATTTT
CSARDTVKDTQYF
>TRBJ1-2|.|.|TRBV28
TGTGCCAGCAGTTCGGGACCCCGCCAGGGCTACACCTTC
CASSSGPRQGYTF
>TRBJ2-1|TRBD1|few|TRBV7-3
TGTGCCAGCAGCTCAGCCGGTAGTAGGACAGGGGGCCTAAGCGGGAGACCATACAATGAGCAGTTCTTC
CASSSAGSRTGGLSGRPYNEQFF
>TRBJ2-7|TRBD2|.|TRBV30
TGTGCCTGGAGTGGGACTAGCGGGAGCTCCGAGCAGTACTTC
CAWSGTSGSSEQYF
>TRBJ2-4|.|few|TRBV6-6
TGTGCCAGCAGTTATCGAGGGGAAGCCAAAAACATTCAGTACTTC
CASSYRGEAKNIQYF
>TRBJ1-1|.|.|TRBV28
TGTGCCAGCAGTTTAATTTCGGGGGCGCAAGGCACTGAAGCTTTCTTT
CASSLISGAQGTEAFF
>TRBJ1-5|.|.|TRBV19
TGTGCCAGTAGTTGGTTGTCGGGGGGCAGACAGCCCCAGCATTTT
CASSWLSGGRQPQHF
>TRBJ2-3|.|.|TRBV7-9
TGTGCCAGCACCCAGGCCAGCGGGCGGCGGGATACGCAGTATTTT
CASTQASGRRDTQYF
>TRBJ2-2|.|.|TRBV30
TGTGCCTGGAGAAGTTGGGACACCGGGGAGCTGTTTTTT
CAWRSWDTGELFF
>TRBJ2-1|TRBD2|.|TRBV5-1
TGCGCCAGCAGCTTGGGACTAGCGGGCAGGGCCTACAATGAGCAGTTCTTC
CASSLGLAGRAYNEQFF
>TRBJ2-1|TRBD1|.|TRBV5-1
TGCGCCAGCAGCCGAACGAACAGGGGGTCCTACAATGAGCAGTTCTTC
CASSRTNRGSYNEQFF
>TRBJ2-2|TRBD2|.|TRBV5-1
TGCGCCAGCAGCTTAAGGCTAGCGGGAGATTTTTCCGGGGAGCTGTTTTTT
CASSLRLAGDFSGELFF
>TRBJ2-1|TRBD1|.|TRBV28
TGTGCCAGCAGTCCTACAACAGGGGGCCGGGGTGAGCAGTTCTTC
CASSPTTGGRGEQFF
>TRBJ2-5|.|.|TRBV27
TGTGCCAGCGGCCCTCAGGGGCTGGTTGGTGAGCAGTACTTC
CASGPQGLVGEQYF
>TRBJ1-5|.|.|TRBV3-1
TGTGCCAGCAGCCAAGAGGGGAATAGTCAGCCCCAGCATTTT
CASSQEGNSQPQHF
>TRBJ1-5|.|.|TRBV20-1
TGCAGTCAAGGGGCCGGCAATCAGCCCCAGCATTTT
CSQGAGNQPQHF
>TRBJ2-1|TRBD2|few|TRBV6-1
TGTGCCAGCAGTGATACGGGGGGGGCCAATGAGCAGTTCTTC
CASSDTGGANEQFF
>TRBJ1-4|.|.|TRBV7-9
TGTGCCAGCAGCCCCGGGACACCAACTAATGAAAAACTGTTTTTT
CASSPGTPTNEKLFF
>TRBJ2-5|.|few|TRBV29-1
TGCAGCGCCACAGAGGCCGCAGAGACCCAGTACTTC
CSATEAAETQYF
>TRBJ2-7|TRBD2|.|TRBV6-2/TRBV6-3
TGTGCCAGCAGGGGGACCGGGGGGAACTACGAGCAGTACTTC
CASRGTGGNYEQYF
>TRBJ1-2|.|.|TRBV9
TGTGCCAGCAGCGCGGACTTGGGGGGTCTCTATGGCTACACCTTC
CASSADLGGLYGYTF
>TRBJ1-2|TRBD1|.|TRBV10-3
TGTGCCATCAGCACGGAGACCGGGACAGAAGACTATGGCTACACCTTC
CAISTETGTEDYGYTF
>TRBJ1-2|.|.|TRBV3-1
TGTGCCAGCAGCCAAGATGGCAGGGGCAGTGGCTACACCTTC
CASSQDGRGSGYTF
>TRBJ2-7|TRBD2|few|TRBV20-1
TGCAGTGCCAGAGAACTAGCGGGATTGTACGAGCAGTACTTC
CSARELAGLYEQYF
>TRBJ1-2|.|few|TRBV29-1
TGCAGCGTTGAAAGGGGGGCTGTCGACTATGGCTACACCTTC
CSVERGAVDYGYTF
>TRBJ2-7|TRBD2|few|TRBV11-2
TGTGCCAGCAGCCAGGGGACTAGCGTACGGCAGTACTTC
CASSQGTSVRQYF
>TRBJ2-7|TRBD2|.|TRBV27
TGTGCCAGCAGTTTATCTGCGGGAGGGTTTTACGAGCAGTACTTC
CASSLSAGGFYEQYF
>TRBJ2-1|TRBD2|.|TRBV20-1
TGCGGTGCTAGAGATGAGCGGGGGGGAAATGAGCAGTTCTTC
CGARDERGGNEQFF
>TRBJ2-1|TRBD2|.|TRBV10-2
TGCGCCAGCAGCCTAACTAGCGGGAGGGCAAACAATGAGCAGTTCTTC
CASSLTSGRANNEQFF
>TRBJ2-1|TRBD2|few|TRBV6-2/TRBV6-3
TGTGCCAGCAGTTACTACGGCGGGGGGGCGAATGAGCAGTTCTTC
CASSYYGGGANEQFF
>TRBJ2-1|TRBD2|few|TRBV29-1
TGCGGCGTTGAGCCCACCAGCGGGGGGGTCTACAATGAGCAGTTCTTC
CGVEPTSGGVYNEQFF
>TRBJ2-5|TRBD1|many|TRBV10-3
TGTGCCACAGGGACAGTCCAAGAGACCCAGTACTTC
CATGTVQETQYF
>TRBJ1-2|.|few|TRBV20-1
TGCAGTACGGACCAGGAAGGAGAGCCCCCTAACTATGGCTACACCTTC
CSTDQEGEPPNYGYTF
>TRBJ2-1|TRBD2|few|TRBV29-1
TGCAGCGTCTTGGAGCGGGGGGCATATGAGCAGTTCTTC
CSVLERGAYEQFF
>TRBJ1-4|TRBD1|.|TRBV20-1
TGCAGTGCTAGAGATAGGACAGGTTTTAGGGAAAAACTGTTTTTT
CSARDRTGFREKLFF
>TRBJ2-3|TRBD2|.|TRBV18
TGTGCCAGCTCACCTACTTTAGCGGGAGCAGATACGCAGTATTTT
CASSPTLAGADTQYF
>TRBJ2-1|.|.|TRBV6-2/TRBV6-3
TGTGCCAGCAGTTACTTGGGGGAGAATGAGCAGTTCTTC
CASSYLGENEQFF
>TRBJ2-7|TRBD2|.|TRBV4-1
TGCGCCAGCAGCCAAGTGGCCGTTAGCGGGGGCTGCGAGCAGTACTTC
CASSQVAVSGGCEQYF
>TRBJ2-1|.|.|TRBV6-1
TGTGCCAGCAGTGAAGTCGACGTGGGGGATGAGCAGTTCTTC
CASSEVDVGDEQFF
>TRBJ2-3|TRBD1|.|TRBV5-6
TGTGCCAGCAGCTTGGGGCGGACAGGGGAAAATACGCAGTATTTT
CASSLGRTGENTQYF
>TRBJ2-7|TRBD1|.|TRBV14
TGTGCCAGCAGCCAAGATTGGACAGGGAGAGGCTACGAGCAGTACTTC
CASSQDWTGRGYEQYF
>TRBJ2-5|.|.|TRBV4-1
TGCGCCAGCAGCCAAGACAGTGGGGGCGGCTCGGGGACCCAGTACTTC
CASSQDSGGGSGTQYF
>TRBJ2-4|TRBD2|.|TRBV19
TGTGCCAGTAGTGCCGGACTAGCGGGAGCCAAAAACATTCAGTACTTC
CASSAGLAGAKNIQYF